This TCR beta chain appears in the sequencing data of a study of shared clonotypes between healthy human individuals. Study at large: Used for every donor were three CD4 naive, three CD4 memory, two CD8 naive and one CD8 memory plate. Study results and limitations: For naive CD4 cells, around 5% of clonotypes were shared across a few donors. Clonotypes not shared had lower generation probabilities than those common to all four donors. Despite large depth, sorted-subset datasets appeared incompletely sequenced.

Points on this clone: Antigen unknown.

The CDR3 spans 13 residues. V lost 9 bases and J lost 6; bases outside the gene matches: 8. Germline V gene data show CDR1 as MNHEY and CDR2 as SMNVEV (reference sequence). CD45RO-negative CD8 cells positively selected for CCR7 made up the naive population, which excluded terminally differentiated effector memory CD45RA+ cells. Here immunoSEQ multiplex PCR was the method, and the copy in TCRdb shows in-frame clones only, minus some. This table has 750,000 to 1,000,000 clones, 80% to 95% appearing once. The source material was naive CD8+ T cells sorted from blood. This chain joins TRBV27 and TRBJ2-1; 7 bases fit TRBD2. The source of this sequence is a man aged 30 to 39 in good health. DNA for the CDR3: TGTGCCAGTACCTGGGGAGGGGCCAATGAGCAGTTCTTC. This codes for CASTWGGANEQFF.